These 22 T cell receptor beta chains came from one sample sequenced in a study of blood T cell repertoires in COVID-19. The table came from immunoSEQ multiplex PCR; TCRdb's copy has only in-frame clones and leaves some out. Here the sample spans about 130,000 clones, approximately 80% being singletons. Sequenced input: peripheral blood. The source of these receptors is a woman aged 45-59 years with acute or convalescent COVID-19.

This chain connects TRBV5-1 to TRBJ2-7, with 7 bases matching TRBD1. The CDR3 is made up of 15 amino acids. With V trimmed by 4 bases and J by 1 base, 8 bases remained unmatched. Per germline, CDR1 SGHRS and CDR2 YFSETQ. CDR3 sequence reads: CASSPKGQSSYEQYF. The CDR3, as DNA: TGCGCCAGCAGCCCGAAGGGACAGTCATCCTACGAGCAGTACTTC. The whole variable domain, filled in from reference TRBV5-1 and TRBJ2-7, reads KAGVTQTPRYLIKTRGQQVTLSCSPISGHRSVSWYQQTPGQGLQFLFEYFSETQRNKGNFPGRFSGRQFSNSRSEMNVSTLELGDSALYLCASSPKGQSSYEQYFGPGTRLTVT.

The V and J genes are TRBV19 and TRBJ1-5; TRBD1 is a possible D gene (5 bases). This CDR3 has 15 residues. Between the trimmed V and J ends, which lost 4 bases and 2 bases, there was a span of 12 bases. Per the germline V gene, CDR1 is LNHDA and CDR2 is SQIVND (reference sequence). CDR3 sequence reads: CASSNVEGGNQPQHF. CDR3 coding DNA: TGTGCCAGTAGTAATGTGGAAGGGGGCAATCAGCCCCAGCATTTT.

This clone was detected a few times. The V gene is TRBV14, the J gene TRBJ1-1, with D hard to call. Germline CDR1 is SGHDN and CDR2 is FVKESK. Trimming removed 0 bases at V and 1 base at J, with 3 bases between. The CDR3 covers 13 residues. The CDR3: CASSQDQNTEAFF. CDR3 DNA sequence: TGTGCCAGCAGCCAAGACCAGAACACTGAAGCTTTCTTT.

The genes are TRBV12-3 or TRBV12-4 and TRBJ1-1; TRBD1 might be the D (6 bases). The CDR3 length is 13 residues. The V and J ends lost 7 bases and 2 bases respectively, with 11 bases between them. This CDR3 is CASKDRLNTEAFF. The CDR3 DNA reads TGTGCCAGCAAGGACAGACTTAACACTGAAGCTTTCTTT.

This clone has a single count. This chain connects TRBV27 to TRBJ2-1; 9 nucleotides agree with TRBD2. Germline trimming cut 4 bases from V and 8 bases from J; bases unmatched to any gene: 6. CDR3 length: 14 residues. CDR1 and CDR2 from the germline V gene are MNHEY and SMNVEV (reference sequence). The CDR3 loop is CASSSWAGGDEQFF. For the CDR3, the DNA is TGTGCCAGCAGTTCCTGGGCGGGGGGGGATGAGCAGTTCTTC.

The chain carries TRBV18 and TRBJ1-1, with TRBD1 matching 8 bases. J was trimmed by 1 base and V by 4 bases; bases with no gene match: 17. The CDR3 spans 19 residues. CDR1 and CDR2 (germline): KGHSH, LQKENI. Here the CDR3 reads CASSLTGNTRGQGNTEAFF. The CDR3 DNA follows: TGTGCCAGCTCACTCACTGGAAACACCAGGGGGCAAGGGAACACTGAAGCTTTCTTT.

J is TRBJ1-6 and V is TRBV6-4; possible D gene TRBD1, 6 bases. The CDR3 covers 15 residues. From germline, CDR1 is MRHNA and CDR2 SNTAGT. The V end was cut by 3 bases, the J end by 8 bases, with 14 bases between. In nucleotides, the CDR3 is TGTGCCAGCAGTGAAAGAGGGCAGGGGTATTCACCCCTCCACTTT. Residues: CASSERGQGYSPLHF.

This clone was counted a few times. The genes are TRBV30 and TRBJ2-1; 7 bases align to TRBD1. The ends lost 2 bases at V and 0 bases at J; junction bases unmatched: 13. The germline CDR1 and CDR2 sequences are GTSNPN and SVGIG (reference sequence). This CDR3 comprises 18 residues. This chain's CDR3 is CAWSSTFNRGPSYNEQFF. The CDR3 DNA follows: TGTGCCTGGAGTTCTACCTTCAACAGGGGTCCCTCCTACAATGAGCAGTTCTTC.

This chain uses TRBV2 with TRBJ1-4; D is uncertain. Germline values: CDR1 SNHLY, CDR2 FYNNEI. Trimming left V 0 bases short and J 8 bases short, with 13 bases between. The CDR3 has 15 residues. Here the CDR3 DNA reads TGTGCCAGCAGTGAAGCCGACGGTCGGGGAGAAAAACTGTTTTTT. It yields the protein CASSEADGRGEKLFF.

CDR3 sequence: CASSVLAGTTDTQYF. CDR3 DNA sequence: TGTGCCAGCAGTGTCCTAGCGGGGACCACAGATACGCAGTATTTT. The chain carries TRBV6-4 and TRBJ2-3; 9 bases agree with TRBD2. With 4 bases clipped from V and 2 bases from J, the junction kept 4 bases outside the gene matches. Looked up from germline, CDR1 is MRHNA and CDR2 is SNTAGT. CDR3 length: 15 residues.

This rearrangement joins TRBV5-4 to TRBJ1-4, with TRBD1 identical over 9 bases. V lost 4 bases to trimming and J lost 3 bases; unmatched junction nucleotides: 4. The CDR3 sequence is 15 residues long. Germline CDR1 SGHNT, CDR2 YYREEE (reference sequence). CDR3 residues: CASSGQGTANEKLFF. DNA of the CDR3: TGTGCCAGCAGCGGACAGGGGACGGCTAATGAAAAACTGTTTTTT.

CDR3 loop: CASSAGTSGGAFYNEQFF. The CDR3, as DNA: TGTGCCAGCAGCGCAGGGACTAGCGGGGGGGCCTTCTACAATGAGCAGTTCTTC. The gene calls are TRBV9 and TRBJ2-1, with 16 bases identical to TRBD2. V lost 3 bases to trimming and J lost 3 bases; unmatched junction nucleotides: 6. CDR3 length: 18 residues. From germline, CDR1 is SGDLS and CDR2 YYNGEE. The full variable domain, in which reference TRBV9 and TRBJ2-1 provide the parts outside the CDR3, is DSGVTQTPKHLITATGQRVTLRCSPRSGDLSVYWYQQSLDQGLQFLIQYYNGEERAKGNILERFSAQQFPDLHSELNLSSLELGDSALYFCASSAGTSGGAFYNEQFFGPGTRLTVL.

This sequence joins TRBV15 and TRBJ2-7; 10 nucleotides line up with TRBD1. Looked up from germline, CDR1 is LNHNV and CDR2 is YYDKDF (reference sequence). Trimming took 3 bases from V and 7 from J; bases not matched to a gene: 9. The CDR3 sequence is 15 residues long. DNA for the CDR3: TGTGCCACCAGCAGTGAGTCGGGACAGGGGAGGGAGCAGTACTTC. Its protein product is CATSSESGQGREQYF.

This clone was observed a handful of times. The CDR3 bases are TGTGCCAGCAGTTTAACCATACTCTACAATGAGCAGTTCTTC. This gives the protein CASSLTILYNEQFF. V and J are TRBV27 and TRBJ2-1; no reliable D call. V lost 2 bases and J 3 bases, leaving 8 bases between the germline ends. Per germline, CDR1 MNHEY and CDR2 SMNVEV (reference sequence). The CDR3 runs to 14 residues.

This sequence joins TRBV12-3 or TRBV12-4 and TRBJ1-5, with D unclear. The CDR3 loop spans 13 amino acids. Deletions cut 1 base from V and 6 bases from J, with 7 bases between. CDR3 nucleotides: TGTGCCAGCAGTTTAGGTGGGAGTCAGCCCCAGCATTTT. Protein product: CASSLGGSQPQHF.

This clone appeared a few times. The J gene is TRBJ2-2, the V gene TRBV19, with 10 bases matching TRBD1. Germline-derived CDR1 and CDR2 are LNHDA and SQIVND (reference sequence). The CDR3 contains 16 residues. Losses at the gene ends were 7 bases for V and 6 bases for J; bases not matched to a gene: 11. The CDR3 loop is CASTKPGTGAPGELFF. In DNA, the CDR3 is TGTGCCAGTACTAAACCCGGGACAGGGGCACCCGGGGAGCTGTTTTTT.

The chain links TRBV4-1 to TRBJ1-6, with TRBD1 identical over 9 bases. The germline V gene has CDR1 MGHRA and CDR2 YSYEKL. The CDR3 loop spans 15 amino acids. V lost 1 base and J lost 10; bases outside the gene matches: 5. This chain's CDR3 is CASSQGDREGSPLHF. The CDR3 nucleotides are TGCGCCAGCAGCCAAGGGGACAGGGAAGGCTCACCCCTCCACTTT.

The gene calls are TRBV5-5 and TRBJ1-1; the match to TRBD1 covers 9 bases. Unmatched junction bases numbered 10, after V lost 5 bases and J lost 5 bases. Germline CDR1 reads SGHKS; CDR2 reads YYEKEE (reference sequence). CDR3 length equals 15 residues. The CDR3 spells CASSLSGQGRTEAFF. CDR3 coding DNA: TGTGCCAGCAGTTTATCCGGACAGGGGAGGACTGAAGCTTTCTTT.

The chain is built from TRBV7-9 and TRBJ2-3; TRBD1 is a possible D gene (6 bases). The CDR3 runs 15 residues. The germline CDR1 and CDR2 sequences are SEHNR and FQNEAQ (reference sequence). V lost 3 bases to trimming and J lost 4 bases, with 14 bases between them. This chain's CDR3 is CASSFGDTAPDTQYF. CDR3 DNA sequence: TGTGCCAGCAGCTTCGGGGACACGGCACCAGATACGCAGTATTTT. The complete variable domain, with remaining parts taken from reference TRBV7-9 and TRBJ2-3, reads DTGVSQNPRHKITKRGQNVTFRCDPISEHNRLYWYRQTLGQGPEFLTYFQNEAQLEKSRLLSDRFSAERPKGSFSTLEIQRTEQGDSAMYLCASSFGDTAPDTQYFGPGTRLTVL.

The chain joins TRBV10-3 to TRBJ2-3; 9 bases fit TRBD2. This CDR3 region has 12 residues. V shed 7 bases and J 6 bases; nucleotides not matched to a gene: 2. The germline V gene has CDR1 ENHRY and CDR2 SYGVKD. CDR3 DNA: TGTGCCATCAATGCGGGGGGGGATACGCAGTATTTT. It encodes CAINAGGDTQYF.

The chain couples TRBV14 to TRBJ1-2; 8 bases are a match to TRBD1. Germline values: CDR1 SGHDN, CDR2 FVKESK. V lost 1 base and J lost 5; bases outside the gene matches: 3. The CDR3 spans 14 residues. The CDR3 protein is CASSQGGQAYGYTF. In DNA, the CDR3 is TGTGCCAGCAGCCAAGGGGGACAGGCTTATGGCTACACCTTC.

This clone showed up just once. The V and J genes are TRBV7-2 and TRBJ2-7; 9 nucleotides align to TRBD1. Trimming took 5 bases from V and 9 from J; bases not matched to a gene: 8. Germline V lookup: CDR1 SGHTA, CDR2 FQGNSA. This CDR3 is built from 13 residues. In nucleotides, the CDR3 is TGTGCCAGCAGCCCAAACAGGGGGCGTGCGCAGTACTTC. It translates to CASSPNRGRAQYF.